The 8 T cell receptor beta chains in this list originate from one sample, sequenced in a study of T cell changes during pregnancy in multiple sclerosis. Clones were sequenced by immunoSEQ multiplex PCR, and TCRdb holds only the in-frame ones, with some missing. Among around 92,000 clones listed, 90% to 95% were seen once. Sequencing was performed on peripheral blood, taken after pregnancy. The receptors here all came from a female donor with multiple sclerosis, enrolled in a pregnancy study.

This chain uses TRBV9 with TRBJ2-3, with 8 nucleotides matching TRBD2. Germline V gene data show CDR1 as SGDLS and CDR2 as YYNGEE. V shed 4 bases, J shed 3 bases, and the junction held 7 bases outside the gene matches. The CDR3 loop spans 15 amino acids. In DNA, the CDR3 is TGTGCCAGCAGCCCCCAGGGCGGGAGGACAGATACGCAGTATTTT. Translation: CASSPQGGRTDTQYF.

The chain is built from TRBV6-1 and TRBJ1-4, with D perhaps matching TRBD1 (6 bases). This CDR3 has 14 residues. V lost 6 bases and J 12 bases, leaving 20 bases between the germline ends. The germline CDR1 and CDR2 sequences are MNHNS and SASEGT. CDR3 DNA sequence: TGTGCCAGCAGGGCAGACAGGACCCGGCAGGAACTGTTTTTT. This gives the protein CASRADRTRQELFF.

The rearrangement joins TRBV6-5 to TRBJ1-3; 8 bases are a match to TRBD1. The CDR3 covers 14 residues. The germline V gene encodes CDR1 MNHEY and CDR2 SVGAGI. V dropped 5 bases and J dropped 5; count of bases not matched to a gene: 5. For the CDR3, the DNA is TGTGCCAGCAGTGTTGGACAGGGTCGAAACACCATATATTTT. Its protein is CASSVGQGRNTIYF.

The chain recombines TRBV7-9 with TRBJ2-7; tentative D call: TRBD2 (6 bases). This CDR3 is built from 16 residues. Germline V gene sequence: CDR1 SEHNR, CDR2 FQNEAQ (reference sequence). V was cut by 1 base and J by 0 bases, with 13 bases left in between. The DNA of the CDR3 is TGTGCCAGCAGCTTAGGTAGCGGATTAAGCTCCTACGAGCAGTACTTC. Protein product: CASSLGSGLSSYEQYF.

The chain couples TRBV7-2 to TRBJ2-2; 7 bases agree with TRBD2. CDR1 SGHTA and CDR2 FQGNSA come from the germline V gene. V lost 0 bases, J lost 4 bases, and 5 bases stayed unmatched. The CDR3 has 16 residues. The CDR3 DNA is TGTGCCAGCAGCTTAGCCCCGCGGGAGATCACCGGGGAGCTGTTTTTT. It codes for CASSLAPREITGELFF. The full variable domain, with the rest looked up from reference TRBV7-2 and TRBJ2-2, is GAGVSQSPSNKVTEKGKDVELRCDPISGHTALYWYRQSLGQGLEFLIYFQGNSAPDKSGLPSDRFSAERTGGSVSTLTIQRTQQEDSAVYLCASSLAPREITGELFFGEGSRLTVL.

The rearrangement uses TRBV23-1 and TRBJ2-3; 10 positions match TRBD1. TRBV23-1 qualifies as an ORF whose function is uncertain. V shed 4 bases, J shed 3 bases, and the junction held 4 bases outside the gene matches. CDR3 length: 15 amino acids. The chain's CDR3 is CASSLRDRGTDTQYF. The DNA for the CDR3 is TGCGCCAGCAGTCTCAGGGACAGGGGAACAGATACGCAGTATTTT.

The V gene is TRBV4-1, the J gene TRBJ1-2; D possibly corresponds to TRBD1 (6 bases). V was shortened by 3 bases and J by 8 bases, with 19 bases between the two germline ends. Germline CDR1 reads MGHRA; CDR2 reads YSYEKL. The CDR3 is 15 amino acids. The CDR3 region is CASSHPLSSTGGYTF. CDR3 nucleotides: TGCGCCAGCAGCCACCCCCTCTCCTCGACAGGAGGCTACACCTTC.

This clone has a single count. The J gene is TRBJ2-3, the V gene TRBV14; D might be TRBD1 (6 bases). CDR3 length equals 17 residues. V gave up 1 base and J gave up 0 bases, with 14 bases separating them. Germline CDR1 reads SGHDN; CDR2 reads FVKESK. As DNA, the CDR3 is TGTGCCAGCAGCCAAGGCATCAGGGGTACGAGCACAGATACGCAGTATTTT. Protein: CASSQGIRGTSTDTQYF.